This TCR beta chain came from a study of shared clonotypes between healthy human individuals. Overall study context: For every donor, three CD4 naive, three CD4 memory, two CD8 naive and one CD8 memory plates were used. General study points: A reduction in generation probabilities was seen for non-shared clonotypes relative to those shared by all four donors.

The ends lost 0 bases at V and 3 bases at J; junction bases unmatched: 9. There are 17 residues in the CDR3. Germline V gene lookup returns CDR1 SGHRS and CDR2 YFSETQ. In the source study's methods: With immunoSEQ giving junction-only sequences and no quality scores, filtering differed. Profiled with immunoSEQ multiplex PCR; TCRdb holds only in-frame clones, not every one. The DNA gave D and trimming, while V, J and clone size come from that table. The sample lists 1 million to 1.3 million clones, approximately 78% occurring once. Remarks on this clone: Its antigen is still unknown.

The chain is built from TRBV5-1 and TRBJ2-1; 7 bases line up with TRBD2. The origin of this receptor is a man aged 18 to 29 in good health. Some clones in this sample may be carry-over from other donors' samples. What was sequenced was memory CD4+ T cells from PBMCs. Subset meaning: CD45RA-negative fraction. The CDR3 is CASSLVPTGTNYNEQFF. CDR3 bases: TGCGCCAGCAGCTTGGTTCCGACCGGGACTAACTACAATGAGCAGTTCTTC.